These 26 T cell receptor beta chains came from one sample sequenced in a study of blood T cell repertoires in COVID-19. Assay: immunoSEQ multiplex PCR; the TCRdb copy retains only in-frame clones and omits some. The sample includes fewer than 250,000 clones, roughly 86% seen only once; the top ten take 2.6%. Sample: PBMCs or T cells enriched from blood (not recorded which). Receptor source: a woman in her thirties with acute COVID-19.

This chain joins TRBV7-8 and TRBJ1-6; D not resolved. The length of the CDR3 is 14 residues. V was cut by 6 bases and J by 4 bases, with 10 bases left in between. Per germline, CDR1 SGHVS and CDR2 FQNEAQ. CDR3: CASRRGHYNSPLHF. CDR3 nucleotides: TGTGCCAGCAGGAGAGGCCATTATAATTCACCCCTCCACTTT.

Worth noting for this clone: The sample contains more than one DNA sequence encoding this CDR3. CDR3 loop: CASSPWGENTEAFF. The CDR3 coding sequence is TGCGCCAGCAGCCCATGGGGGGAGAACACTGAAGCTTTCTTT. The chain couples TRBV5-1 to TRBJ1-1; D possibly corresponds to TRBD1 (5 bases). The CDR3 consists of 14 residues. CDR1 SGHRS and CDR2 YFSETQ come from the germline V gene. V was cut by 4 bases and J by 1 base, with 11 bases left in between.

This clone was recorded once. This rearrangement joins TRBV3-1 (or the pseudogene TRBV3-2) to TRBJ1-3; 9 bases are a match to TRBD1. The J segment lost 1 base and the V segment lost 0 bases, leaving 1 base of the junction unmatched. The CDR3 extends over 16 amino acids. Germline CDR1 LGHDT, CDR2 YNNKEL (reference sequence). The CDR3 is CASSQEGTGSGNTIYF. For the CDR3, the DNA is TGTGCCAGCAGCCAAGAAGGGACAGGGTCTGGAAACACCATATATTTT.

This chain joins TRBV25-1 and TRBJ2-7, with D possibly TRBD2 on 6 matching bases. The germline V and J ends were trimmed by 3 bases and 7 bases, with 25 bases remaining between them. Germline V gene data show CDR1 as MGHDK and CDR2 as SYGVNS. The CDR3 spans 17 residues. For the CDR3, the DNA is TGTGCCAGCAGTGATGTGGACGGGCGGGGTCCAACCGTGGAGCAGTACTTC. The encoded protein is CASSDVDGRGPTVEQYF.

CDR3 residues: CATSSGDRSYEQYF. Written as DNA, the CDR3 is TGTGCCACCAGCAGTGGGGACAGGTCCTACGAGCAGTACTTC. The V gene is TRBV15, the J gene TRBJ2-7; 8 bases are a match to TRBD1. Germline-derived CDR1 and CDR2 are LNHNV and YYDKDF (reference sequence). V shed 3 bases, J shed 1 base, and the junction held 2 bases outside the gene matches. This CDR3 has 14 amino acids. The full variable domain, with the rest looked up from reference TRBV15 and TRBJ2-7, is DAMVIQNPRYQVTQFGKPVTLSCSQTLNHNVMYWYQQKSSQAPKLLFHYYDKDFNNEADTPDNFQSRRPNTSFCFLDIRSPGLGDTAMYLCATSSGDRSYEQYFGPGTRLTVT.

Turning to this clone: An end of the junction differs from the germline gene, which may be a read error. This chain links TRBV6-1 with TRBJ2-7; 8 bases are shared with TRBD1. Per germline, CDR1 MNHNS and CDR2 SASEGT. The CDR3 length is 13 residues. CDR3 amino acids: CASSEIGSWTGLF. Written as DNA, the CDR3 is TGTGCCAGCAGTGAAATTGGTTCCTGGACAGGGCTATTC.

The rearrangement uses TRBV3-1 (or the pseudogene TRBV3-2) and TRBJ1-6; D is ambiguous. The V end lost 4 bases, the J end lost 0 bases, and 13 bases lay between the germline ends. The CDR3 is 17 residues long. Germline V CDR1 and CDR2: LGHDT, YNNKEL (reference sequence). CDR3 in amino acids: CASSRGEFSSYNSPLHF. The DNA for the CDR3 is TGTGCCAGCAGCCGCGGGGAGTTTAGCTCCTATAATTCACCCCTCCACTTT.

The chain combines TRBV13 with TRBJ1-1; no reliable D call. CDR1 is PRHDT, CDR2 FYEKMQ, per germline (reference sequence). Trimming left V 3 bases short and J 1 base short, with 6 bases between. The CDR3 extends over 13 amino acids. DNA of the CDR3: TGTGCCAGCAGCTTCGAGAAGAACACTGAAGCTTTCTTT. Amino acid sequence: CASSFEKNTEAFF.

This rearrangement joins TRBV7-2 to TRBJ1-5; 8 bases fit TRBD1. CDR3 size: 14 residues. Germline V gene sequence: CDR1 SGHTA, CDR2 FQGNSA. J lost 5 bases, V lost 3 bases, and 3 bases had no gene match. CDR3 sequence (DNA): TGTGCCAGCAGCTTCACAGGGGGGGATCAGCCCCAGCATTTT. This encodes CASSFTGGDQPQHF.

The V gene is TRBV29-1, the J gene TRBJ1-5; 8 bases map to TRBD1. CDR1 is SQVTM, CDR2 ANQGSEA, per germline. CDR3 length: 14 amino acids. V trimming: 3 bases; J trimming: 8 bases; junction bases outside the gene matches: 9. CDR3 region: CSVEEDRDGKPQHF. The CDR3 DNA reads TGCAGCGTTGAGGAGGACAGGGACGGAAAGCCCCAGCATTTT.

CDR3 sequence (DNA): TGTGCCAGCAGCGTGGACAGGAACTATGGCTACACCTTC. It encodes CASSVDRNYGYTF. This chain joins TRBV28 and TRBJ1-2, with 7 bases identical to TRBD1. The trim removed 6 bases at V and 2 bases at J, leaving 3 bases unmatched. The germline gives CDR1 MDHEN, CDR2 SYDVKM. This CDR3 is built from 13 residues.

The J gene is TRBJ1-6, the V gene TRBV27; D is undetermined. This CDR3 is 15 amino acids long. Germline lookup yields CDR1 MNHEY and CDR2 SMNVEV (reference sequence). V lost 9 bases and J lost 7, with 19 bases in between. CDR3 protein: CASSRAGSVNSPLHF. CDR3 nucleotides: TGTGCCAGTTCCCGGGCGGGGAGTGTAAATTCACCCCTCCACTTT.

This chain joins TRBV6-2 or TRBV6-3 and TRBJ2-3, with D uncertain. The CDR3 covers 13 residues. Germline lookup yields CDR1 MNHEY and CDR2 SVGEGT. Trimming cost V 6 bases and J 3 bases, with 10 bases left between them. In nucleotides, the CDR3 is TGTGCCAGCAGCTCGAAGGAGACAGATACGCAGTATTTT. Amino acids: CASSSKETDTQYF.

V is TRBV5-1 and J is TRBJ1-2; no definite D call. This CDR3 has 14 residues. The V gene's germline CDR1 is SGHRS and CDR2 YFSETQ. The V and J ends lost 0 bases and 5 bases respectively, with 11 bases between them. CDR3 region: CASSLAPPTYGYTF. The CDR3 region has the DNA TGCGCCAGCAGCTTGGCCCCCCCCACTTATGGCTACACCTTC.

J is TRBJ2-7 and V is TRBV20-1, with D possibly being TRBD1 or TRBD2 (5 bases each). V was pared by 3 bases and J by 0 bases, with 15 bases between. The CDR3 length is 15 residues. Germline V CDR1 and CDR2: DFQATT, SNEGSKA (reference sequence). This CDR3 reads CSASGGLRASYEQYF. The CDR3 nucleotides read TGCAGTGCTAGTGGGGGTTTGCGGGCCTCCTACGAGCAGTACTTC.

The chain couples TRBV5-1 to TRBJ1-2; 7 bases match TRBD1. Germline V gene lookup returns CDR1 SGHRS and CDR2 YFSETQ. J lost 4 bases, V lost 4 bases, and 13 bases had no gene match. The CDR3 consists of 16 residues. CDR3 DNA sequence: TGCGCCAGCAGCATGACAGGGACCGACTTAAGCTATGGCTACACCTTC. Translating gives CASSMTGTDLSYGYTF.

V gene TRBV7-2 combines with J gene TRBJ2-3; D is undetermined. Germline V lookup: CDR1 SGHTA, CDR2 FQGNSA. V was cut by 3 bases and J by 2 bases, with 6 bases left in between. The CDR3 extends over 13 amino acids. The DNA of the CDR3 is TGTGCCAGCAGCTTGTACTTCACAGATACGCAGTATTTT. Its protein product is CASSLYFTDTQYF.

The chain carries TRBV6-5 and TRBJ1-2; the D gene is possibly TRBD1 (5 bases). Germline assignment: CDR1 MNHEY and CDR2 SVGAGI. V was shortened by 0 bases and J by 8 bases, with 16 bases between the two germline ends. The CDR3 contains 15 residues. The chain's CDR3 is CASSYSSGHNSGYTF. CDR3 coding DNA: TGTGCCAGCAGTTACTCTTCAGGGCATAATTCCGGCTACACCTTC.

This chain uses TRBV30 with TRBJ2-1; D might be TRBD1 (5 bases). Between the trimmed V and J ends, which lost 5 bases and 0 bases, there was a span of 14 bases. The CDR3 covers 15 residues. Looked up from germline, CDR1 is GTSNPN and CDR2 is SVGIG (reference sequence). The CDR3 nucleotides are TGTGCCTGGGGTACAGGCCTGAGCTCCTACAATGAGCAGTTCTTC. This translates into CAWGTGLSSYNEQFF.

In its sample, this clone was seen a few times. The chain is built from TRBV19 and TRBJ1-5, with TRBD1 matching 7 bases. V lost 1 base and J lost 0; bases outside the gene matches: 12. Germline CDR1 reads LNHDA; CDR2 reads SQIVND (reference sequence). The CDR3 is 19 residues long. The CDR3 sequence: CASSIGGDSLLYSNQPQHF. In DNA form, the CDR3 reads TGTGCCAGTAGTATAGGGGGGGACAGCCTCCTGTATAGCAATCAGCCCCAGCATTTT.

The rearrangement joins TRBV7-9 to TRBJ1-4, with 8 nucleotides matching TRBD1. This CDR3 spans 14 amino acids. In germline, CDR1 is SEHNR, CDR2 FQNEAQ (reference sequence). The V gene end was trimmed by 4 bases and the J gene end by 5 bases; junction bases not matched to a gene: 3. The CDR3 DNA reads as TGTGCCAGCAGCTGGACAGGGCTCAATGAAAAACTGTTTTTT. It yields the protein CASSWTGLNEKLFF.

This clone was observed a few times. This chain connects TRBV15 to TRBJ1-5, with unresolved D. The CDR3 runs 14 residues. Germline CDR1 reads LNHNV; CDR2 reads YYDKDF (reference sequence). The V end lost 0 bases, the J end lost 4 bases, and 7 bases lay between the germline ends. The CDR3 DNA follows: TGTGCCACCAGCAGAGACAGAACAAATCAGCCCCAGCATTTT. Translating gives CATSRDRTNQPQHF.

The chain links TRBV5-1 to TRBJ1-4, with a tentative D call TRBD1 (5 bases). The germline CDR1 and CDR2 sequences are SGHRS and YFSETQ. The CDR3 consists of 15 residues. V was trimmed by 6 bases and J by 0 bases, leaving 12 bases between them. The DNA of the CDR3 is TGCGCCAGCACCCCAGGGACTCCAACTAATGAAAAACTGTTTTTT. Amino acid sequence: CASTPGTPTNEKLFF.

The J gene is TRBJ1-1, the V gene TRBV6-5; tentatively, D is TRBD1 (6 bases). The ends were cut back, 6 bases at V and 4 bases at J, with 15 bases in the middle. CDR3 size: 14 residues. The germline gives CDR1 MNHEY, CDR2 SVGAGI. This chain's CDR3 is CASRDQGWGTEAFF. CDR3 DNA: TGTGCCAGCAGGGATCAGGGGTGGGGCACTGAAGCTTTCTTT.

The rearrangement joins TRBV29-1 to TRBJ1-3; TRBD1 matches at 11 bases. The CDR3 consists of 14 residues. Unmatched junction bases numbered 5, after V lost 7 bases and J lost 3 bases. Germline V gene lookup returns CDR1 SQVTM and CDR2 ANQGSEA. The CDR3 spells CSAGTGGNGNTIYF. Written as DNA, the CDR3 is TGCAGCGCCGGGACAGGGGGAAATGGAAACACCATATATTTT.

The V gene is TRBV10-3, the J gene TRBJ1-5; no clear D gene. The germline V gene has CDR1 ENHRY and CDR2 SYGVKD. Trimming took off 10 bases at V and 1 base at J, with 17 bases between the two ends. This CDR3 contains 15 residues. CDR3 nucleotides: TGTGCCACCGCTAAGGAGGAGTTAAGCAATCAGCCCCAGCATTTT. Amino acid sequence: CATAKEELSNQPQHF.